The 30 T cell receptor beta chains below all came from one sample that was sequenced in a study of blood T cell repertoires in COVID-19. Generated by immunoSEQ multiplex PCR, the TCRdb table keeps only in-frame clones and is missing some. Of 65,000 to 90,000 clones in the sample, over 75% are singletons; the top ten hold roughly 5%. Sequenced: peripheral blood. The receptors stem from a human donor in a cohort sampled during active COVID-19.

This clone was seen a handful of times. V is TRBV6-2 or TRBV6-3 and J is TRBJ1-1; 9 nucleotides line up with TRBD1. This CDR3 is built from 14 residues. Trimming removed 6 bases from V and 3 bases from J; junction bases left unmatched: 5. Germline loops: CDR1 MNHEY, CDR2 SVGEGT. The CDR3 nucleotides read TGTGCCAGCAGCCGGGACAGGGTATACACTGAAGCTTTCTTT. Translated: CASSRDRVYTEAFF.

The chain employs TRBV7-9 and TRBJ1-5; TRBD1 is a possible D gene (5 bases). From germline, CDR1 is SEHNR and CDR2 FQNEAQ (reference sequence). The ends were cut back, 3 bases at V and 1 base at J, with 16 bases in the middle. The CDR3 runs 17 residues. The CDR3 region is CASSFIVGAPSNQPQHF. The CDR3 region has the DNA TGTGCCAGCAGCTTCATCGTAGGGGCGCCGAGCAATCAGCCCCAGCATTTT.

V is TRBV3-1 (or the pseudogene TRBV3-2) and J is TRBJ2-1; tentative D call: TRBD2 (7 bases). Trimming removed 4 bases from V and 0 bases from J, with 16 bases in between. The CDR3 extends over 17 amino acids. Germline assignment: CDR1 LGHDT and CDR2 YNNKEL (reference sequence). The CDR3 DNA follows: TGTGCCAGCAGCCCGACGTTCCGGGGGGCCTCCTACAATGAGCAGTTCTTC. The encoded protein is CASSPTFRGASYNEQFF.

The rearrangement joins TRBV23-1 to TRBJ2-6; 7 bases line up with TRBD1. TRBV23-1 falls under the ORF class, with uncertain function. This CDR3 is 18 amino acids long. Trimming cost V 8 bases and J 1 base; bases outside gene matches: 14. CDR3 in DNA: TGCGCCAGCGCCCGAGCGAATGACAGGGAGTCTGGGGCCAACGTCCTGACTTTC. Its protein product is CASARANDRESGANVLTF.

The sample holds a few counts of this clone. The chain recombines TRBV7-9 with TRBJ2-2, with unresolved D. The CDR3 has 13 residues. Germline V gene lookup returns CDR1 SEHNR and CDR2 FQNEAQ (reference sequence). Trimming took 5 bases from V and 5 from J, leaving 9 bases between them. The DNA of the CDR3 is TGTGCCAGCAGCCCCCGCGATACCGGGGAGCTGTTTTTT. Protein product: CASSPRDTGELFF. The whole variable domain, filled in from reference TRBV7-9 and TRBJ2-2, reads DTGVSQNPRHKITKRGQNVTFRCDPISEHNRLYWYRQTLGQGPEFLTYFQNEAQLEKSRLLSDRFSAERPKGSFSTLEIQRTEQGDSAMYLCASSPRDTGELFFGEGSRLTVL.

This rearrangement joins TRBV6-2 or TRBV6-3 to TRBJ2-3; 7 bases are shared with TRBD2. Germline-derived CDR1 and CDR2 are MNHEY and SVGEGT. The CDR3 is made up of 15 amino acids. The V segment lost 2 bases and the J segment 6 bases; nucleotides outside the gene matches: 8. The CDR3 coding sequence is TGTGCCAGCAGTTACGGGAGCGGGGAGGGTGATACGCAGTATTTT. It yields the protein CASSYGSGEGDTQYF.

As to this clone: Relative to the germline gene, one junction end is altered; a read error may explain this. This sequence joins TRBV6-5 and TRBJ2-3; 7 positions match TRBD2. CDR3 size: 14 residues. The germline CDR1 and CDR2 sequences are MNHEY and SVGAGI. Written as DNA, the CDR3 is TGTGCCAGCCATCCCGGGGGGAATACTATACGTTGGGATTTT. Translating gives CASHPGGNTIRWDF.

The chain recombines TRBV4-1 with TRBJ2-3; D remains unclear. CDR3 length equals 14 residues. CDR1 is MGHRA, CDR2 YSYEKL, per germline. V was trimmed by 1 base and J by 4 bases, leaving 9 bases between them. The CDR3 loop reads CASSQAGVPDTQYF. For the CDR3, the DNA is TGCGCCAGCAGCCAAGCTGGAGTGCCAGATACGCAGTATTTT.

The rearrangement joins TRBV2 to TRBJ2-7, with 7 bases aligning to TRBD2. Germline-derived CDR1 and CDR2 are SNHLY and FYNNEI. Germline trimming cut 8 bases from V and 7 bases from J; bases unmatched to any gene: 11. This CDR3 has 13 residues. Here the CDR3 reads CASLRGRVGEQYF. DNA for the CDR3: TGTGCCAGCCTCCGGGGGAGGGTTGGGGAGCAGTACTTC.

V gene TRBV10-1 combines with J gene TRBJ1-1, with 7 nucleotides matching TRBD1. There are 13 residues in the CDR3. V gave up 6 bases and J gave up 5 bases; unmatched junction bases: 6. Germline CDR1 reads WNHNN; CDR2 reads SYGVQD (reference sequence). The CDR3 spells CASSDRDFTEAFF. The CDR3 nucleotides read TGCGCCAGCAGCGACAGGGATTTTACTGAAGCTTTCTTT.

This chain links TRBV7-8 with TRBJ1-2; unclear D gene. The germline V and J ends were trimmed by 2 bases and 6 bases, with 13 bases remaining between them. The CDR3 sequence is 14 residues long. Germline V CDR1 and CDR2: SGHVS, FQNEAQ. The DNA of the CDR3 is TGTGCCAGCAGCTTACACGACACCACAGATGGCTACACCTTC. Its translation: CASSLHDTTDGYTF.

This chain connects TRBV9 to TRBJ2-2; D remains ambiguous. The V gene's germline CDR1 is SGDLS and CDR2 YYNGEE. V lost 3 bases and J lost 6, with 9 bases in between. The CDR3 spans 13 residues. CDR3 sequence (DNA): TGTGCCAGCAGCGGTTTAGTCCCCGGGGAGCTGTTTTTT. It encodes CASSGLVPGELFF. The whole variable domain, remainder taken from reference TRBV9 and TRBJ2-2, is DSGVTQTPKHLITATGQRVTLRCSPRSGDLSVYWYQQSLDQGLQFLIQYYNGEERAKGNILERFSAQQFPDLHSELNLSSLELGDSALYFCASSGLVPGELFFGEGSRLTVL.

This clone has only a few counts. The CDR3 region is CASSQDEKLNTEAFF. The CDR3 region has the DNA TGCGCCAGCAGCCAAGATGAGAAACTGAACACTGAAGCTTTCTTT. The genes are TRBV4-1 and TRBJ1-1; D not certain. The CDR3 is 15 residues long. With 0 bases removed from V and 0 bases from J, the gap between germline ends came to 8 bases. Germline V CDR1 and CDR2: MGHRA, YSYEKL.

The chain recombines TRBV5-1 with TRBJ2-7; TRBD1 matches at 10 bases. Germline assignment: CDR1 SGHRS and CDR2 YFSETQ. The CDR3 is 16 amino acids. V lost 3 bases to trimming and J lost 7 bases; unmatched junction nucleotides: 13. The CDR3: CASSSLPGTGDGEQYF. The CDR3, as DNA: TGCGCCAGCAGCTCCCTCCCCGGGACAGGGGACGGGGAGCAGTACTTC.

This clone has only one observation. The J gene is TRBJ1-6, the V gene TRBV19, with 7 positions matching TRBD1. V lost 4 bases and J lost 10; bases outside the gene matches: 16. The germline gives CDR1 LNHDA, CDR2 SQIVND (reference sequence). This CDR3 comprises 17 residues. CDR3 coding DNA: TGTGCCAGTAGTACTCACAAAGGGACAGACGAAGGATCACCCCTCCACTTT. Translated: CASSTHKGTDEGSPLHF.

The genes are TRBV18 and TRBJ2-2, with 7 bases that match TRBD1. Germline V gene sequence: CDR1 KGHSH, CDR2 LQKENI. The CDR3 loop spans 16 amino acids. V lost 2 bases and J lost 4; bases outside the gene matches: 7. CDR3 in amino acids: CASSPGTGAGTGELFF. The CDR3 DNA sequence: TGTGCCAGCTCACCAGGAACAGGGGCTGGCACCGGGGAGCTGTTTTTT.

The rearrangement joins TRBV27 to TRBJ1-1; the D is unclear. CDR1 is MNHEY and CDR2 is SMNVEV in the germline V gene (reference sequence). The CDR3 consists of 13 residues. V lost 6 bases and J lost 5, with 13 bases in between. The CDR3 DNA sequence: TGTGCCAGCAGCCCCGGGGTCTATACTGAAGCTTTCTTT. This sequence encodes CASSPGVYTEAFF.

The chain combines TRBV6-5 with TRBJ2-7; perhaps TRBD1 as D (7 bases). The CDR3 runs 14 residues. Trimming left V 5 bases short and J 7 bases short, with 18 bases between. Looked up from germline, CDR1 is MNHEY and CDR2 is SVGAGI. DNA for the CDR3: TGTGCCAGCAGTCGCCCAGACAGGGCGGGAGAGCAGTACTTC. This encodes CASSRPDRAGEQYF.

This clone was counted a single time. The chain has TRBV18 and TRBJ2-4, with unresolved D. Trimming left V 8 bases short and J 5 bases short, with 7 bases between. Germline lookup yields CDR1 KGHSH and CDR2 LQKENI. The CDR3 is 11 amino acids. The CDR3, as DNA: TGTGCCAGCCGCCGGGAAAACATTCAGTACTTC. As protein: CASRRENIQYF.

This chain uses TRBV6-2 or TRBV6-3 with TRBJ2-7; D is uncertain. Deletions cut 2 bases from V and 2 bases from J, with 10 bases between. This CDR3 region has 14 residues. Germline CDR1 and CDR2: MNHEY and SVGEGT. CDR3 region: CASSYVVGAYEQYF. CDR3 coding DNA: TGTGCCAGCAGTTACGTCGTCGGTGCCTACGAGCAGTACTTC.

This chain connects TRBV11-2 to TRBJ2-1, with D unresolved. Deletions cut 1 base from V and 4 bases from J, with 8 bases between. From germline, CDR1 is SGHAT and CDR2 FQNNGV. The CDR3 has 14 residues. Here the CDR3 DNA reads TGTGCCAGCAGCTTAGCGTTCCAGTACAATGAGCAGTTCTTC. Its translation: CASSLAFQYNEQFF.

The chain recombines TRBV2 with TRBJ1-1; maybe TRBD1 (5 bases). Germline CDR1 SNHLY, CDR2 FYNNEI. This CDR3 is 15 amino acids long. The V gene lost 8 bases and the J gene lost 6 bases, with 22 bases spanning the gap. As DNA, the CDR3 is TGTGCCAGCTCCCTCTACCTGGGGGGGGTCGCTGAAGCTTTCTTT. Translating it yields CASSLYLGGVAEAFF.

The CDR3 DNA follows: TGTGCCAGCAGCTCCACAGGGTTGGGCGGGGAGCTGTTTTTT. Its translation is CASSSTGLGGELFF. The chain carries TRBV7-3 and TRBJ2-2; possibly TRBD1 for D (6 bases). The germline CDR1 and CDR2 sequences are SGHTA and FQGTGA. V was cut by 4 bases and J by 7 bases, with 13 bases left in between. The CDR3 loop spans 14 amino acids. Combining the CDR3 with reference TRBV7-3 and TRBJ2-2 gives the whole variable domain GAGVSQTPSNKVTEKGKYVELRCDPISGHTALYWYRQSLGQGPEFLIYFQGTGAADDSGLPNDRFFAVRPEGSVSTLKIQRTERGDSAVYLCASSSTGLGGELFFGEGSRLTVL.

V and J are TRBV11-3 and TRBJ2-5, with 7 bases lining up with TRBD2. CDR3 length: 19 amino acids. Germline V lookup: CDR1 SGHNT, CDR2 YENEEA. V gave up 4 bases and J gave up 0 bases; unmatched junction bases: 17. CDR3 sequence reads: CASSSSGGSYWGYQETQYF. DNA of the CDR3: TGTGCCAGCAGCTCGAGTGGCGGGAGTTATTGGGGTTACCAAGAGACCCAGTACTTC. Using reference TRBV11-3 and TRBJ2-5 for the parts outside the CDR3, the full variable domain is EAGVVQSPRYKIIEKKQPVAFWCNPISGHNTLYWYLQNLGQGPELLIRYENEEAVDDSQLPKDRFSAERLKGVDSTLKIQPAELGDSAVYLCASSSSGGSYWGYQETQYFGPGTRLLVL.

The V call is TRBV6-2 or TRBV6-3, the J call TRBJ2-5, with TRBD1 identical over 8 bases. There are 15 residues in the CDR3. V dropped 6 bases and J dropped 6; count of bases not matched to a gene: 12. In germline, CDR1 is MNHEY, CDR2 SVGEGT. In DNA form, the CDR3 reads TGTGCCAGCAGCCCGGACAGGGTATCACTGCAGACCCAGTACTTC. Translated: CASSPDRVSLQTQYF.

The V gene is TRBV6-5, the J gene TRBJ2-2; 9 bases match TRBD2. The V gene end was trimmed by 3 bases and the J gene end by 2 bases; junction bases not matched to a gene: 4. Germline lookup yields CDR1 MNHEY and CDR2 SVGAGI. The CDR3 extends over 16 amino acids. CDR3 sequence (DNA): TGTGCCAGCAGTTATTTCCTAGCGGGAAACACCGGGGAGCTGTTTTTT. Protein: CASSYFLAGNTGELFF.

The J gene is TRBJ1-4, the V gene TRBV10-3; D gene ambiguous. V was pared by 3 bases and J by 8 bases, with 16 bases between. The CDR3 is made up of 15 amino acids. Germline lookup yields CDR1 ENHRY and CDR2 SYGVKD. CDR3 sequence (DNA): TGTGCCATCAGTGATGGCGAGACCAGAGGGGAAAAACTGTTTTTT. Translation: CAISDGETRGEKLFF.

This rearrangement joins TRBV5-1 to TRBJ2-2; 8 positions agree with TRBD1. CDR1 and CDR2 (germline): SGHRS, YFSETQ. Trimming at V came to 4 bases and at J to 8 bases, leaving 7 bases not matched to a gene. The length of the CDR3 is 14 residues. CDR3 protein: CASSVQGAEGELFF. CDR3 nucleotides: TGCGCCAGCAGCGTCCAGGGGGCCGAGGGGGAGCTGTTTTTT.

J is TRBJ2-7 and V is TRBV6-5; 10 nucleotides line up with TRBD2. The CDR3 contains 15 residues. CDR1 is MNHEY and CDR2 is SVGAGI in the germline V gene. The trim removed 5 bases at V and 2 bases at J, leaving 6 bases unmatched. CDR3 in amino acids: CASSTYGLAAYEQYF. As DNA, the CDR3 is TGTGCCAGCAGTACCTACGGACTAGCGGCCTACGAGCAGTACTTC.

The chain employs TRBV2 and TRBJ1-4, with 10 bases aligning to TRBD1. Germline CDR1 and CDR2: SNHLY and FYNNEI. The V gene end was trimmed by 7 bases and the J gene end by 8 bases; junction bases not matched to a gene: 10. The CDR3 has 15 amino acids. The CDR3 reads CASTEGDRGSEKLFF. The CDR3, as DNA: TGTGCCAGCACCGAGGGGGACAGGGGAAGCGAAAAACTGTTTTTT.